This TCR beta chain was captured by sequencing in a study of T cell responses to AZD1222 COVID-19 vaccine. The study, taken as a whole, reports: Reportedly, nearly half of unique spike TCRs recognized epitopes outside B.1.351/B.1.1.7 mutations.

As concerns this clone: Antigen: not known.

J lost 6 bases, V lost 5 bases, and 16 bases had no gene match. CDR1 PRHDT and CDR2 FYEKMQ come from the germline V gene (reference sequence). This CDR3 has 17 amino acids. The table came from immunoSEQ multiplex PCR; TCRdb's copy has only in-frame clones and leaves some out. The sample yields 110,000 to 150,000 clones, around 91% seen once. The rearrangement uses TRBV13 and TRBJ2-1; 7 bases match TRBD1. Sequenced here: peripheral blood, sampled on day 0 of AZD1222 vaccination. The clonotype originates from an adult in good health. CDR3 amino acids: CASSALLWDSNRNEQFF. The CDR3, as DNA: TGTGCCAGCAGCGCTTTACTTTGGGACAGCAACCGCAATGAGCAGTTCTTC. Using reference TRBV13 and TRBJ2-1 for the parts outside the CDR3, the full variable domain is AAGVIQSPRHLIKEKRETATLKCYPIPRHDTVYWYQQGPGQDPQFLISFYEKMQSDKGSIPDRFSAQQFSDYHSELNMSSLELGDSALYFCASSALLWDSNRNEQFFGPGTRLTVL.